The rows below give T cell receptor beta chains drawn from one sample of a study of blood T cell repertoires in COVID-19. Sequencing was performed with immunoSEQ multiplex PCR; in TCRdb, only in-frame clones are kept and a portion is missing. The sample lists around 250,000 clones, around 83% occurring once. The sample taken for sequencing was peripheral blood. The receptors derive from a woman between 18 and 30 years old with acute or convalescent COVID-19. Each CDR3 is given with its conserved first and last residue. The D gene is left open where the match is weak. The size field is filled for only some rows; it gives once, few, many or a size class.

j_gene | v_gene | d_gene | abundance | CDR3aa | CDR3nt
TRBJ1-2 | TRBV21-1 | . | . | CASSSGDYGYTF | TGTGCCAGCAGCTCCGGGGACTATGGCTACACCTTC
TRBJ2-5 | TRBV6-5 | TRBD1 | . | CASSYTTGGIETQYF | TGTGCCAGCAGTTATACAACAGGGGGCATTGAGACCCAGTACTTC
TRBJ2-7 | TRBV6-5 | TRBD2 | once | CASSYPVEGGVYEQYF | TGTGCCAGCAGTTACCCAGTTGAGGGAGGGGTCTACGAGCAGTACTTC
TRBJ2-7 | TRBV10-3 | TRBD2 | . | CAISGGGGRPLEQYF | TGTGCCATCAGTGGAGGCGGGGGAAGGCCCTTGGAGCAGTACTTC
TRBJ2-5 | TRBV7-2 | . | . | CASSLILAGVGETQYF | TGTGCCAGCAGCTTAATCCTAGCCGGAGTAGGGGAGACCCAGTACTTC
TRBJ1-2 | TRBV28 | . | . | CASSYGQTSYGYTF | TGTGCCAGCAGCTATGGACAGACTTCCTATGGCTACACCTTC
TRBJ2-5 | TRBV30 | TRBD1 | . | CAWAGTAQETQYF | TGTGCCTGGGCCGGGACAGCCCAAGAGACCCAGTACTTC
TRBJ2-1 | TRBV30 | . | . | CAWSGYALEEDNEQFF | TGTGCCTGGAGTGGCTACGCCCTGGAGGAGGACAATGAGCAGTTCTTC
TRBJ1-2 | TRBV6-5 | . | once | CASSFGGPNYGYTF | TGTGCCAGCAGTTTCGGGGGACCTAACTATGGCTACACCTTC
TRBJ2-5 | TRBV19 | TRBD2 | . | CASSIRTSGKETQYF | TGTGCCAGTAGTATCAGGACTAGCGGTAAAGAGACCCAGTACTTC
TRBJ2-7 | TRBV29-1 | . | . | CSAVRGNEQYF | TGCAGCGCCGTTAGGGGAAACGAGCAGTACTTC
TRBJ1-2 | TRBV5-1 | TRBD1 | . | CASSPDRGAYGYTF | TGCGCCAGCAGCCCGGACAGGGGGGCATATGGCTACACCTTC
TRBJ2-5 | TRBV6-5 | TRBD1 | . | CASSSYPGQGSKQYF | TGTGCCAGCAGTTCATATCCGGGACAGGGAAGTAAACAGTACTTC
TRBJ1-2 | TRBV6-5 | . | . | CASTEEGRGGYTF | TGTGCCAGCACCGAGGAAGGACGGGGAGGCTACACCTTC
TRBJ1-1 | TRBV30 | . | . | CAWTDTINTEAFF | TGTGCCTGGACCGACACGATTAACACTGAAGCTTTCTTT
TRBJ2-5 | TRBV19 | . | . | CASSIQATQETQYF | TGTGCCAGTAGTATTCAGGCAACTCAAGAGACCCAGTACTTC
TRBJ2-1 | TRBV6-5 | . | . | CASRRADSYNEQFF | TGTGCCAGCAGAAGAGCGGATTCTTACAATGAGCAGTTCTTC
TRBJ2-1 | TRBV11-2 | . | . | CASSFFLEDNEQFF | TGTGCCAGCAGCTTTTTTTTAGAAGACAATGAGCAGTTCTTC
TRBJ1-2 | TRBV7-9 | TRBD1 | . | CASSLADRGGGYTF | TGTGCCAGCAGCTTAGCGGACAGGGGAGGTGGCTACACCTTC
TRBJ2-5 | TRBV19 | TRBD2 | . | CASTPLAGGETQYF | TGTGCCAGTACCCCATTAGCGGGGGGAGAGACCCAGTACTTC
TRBJ2-3 | TRBV24-1 | TRBD2 | once | CATSDRTSGTDTQYF | TGTGCCACCAGTGACCGGACTAGCGGCACAGATACGCAGTATTTT
TRBJ2-7 | TRBV7-9 | TRBD2 | . | CASSRAGGPYEQYF | TGTGCCAGCAGCCGAGCGGGAGGACCCTACGAGCAGTACTTC
TRBJ2-7 | TRBV7-9 | TRBD2 | . | CASTLAGGPWEQYF | TGTGCCAGCACCCTAGCGGGAGGGCCTTGGGAGCAGTACTTC
TRBJ2-1 | TRBV9 | TRBD2 | once | CASSVASGRAYNEQFF | TGTGCCAGCAGCGTAGCTAGCGGGAGGGCCTACAATGAGCAGTTCTTC
TRBJ1-6 | TRBV7-9 | . | . | CASSLGGDNSPLHF | TGTGCCAGCAGCTTAGGGGGAGATAATTCACCCCTCCACTTT
TRBJ1-5 | TRBV6-2/TRBV6-3 | TRBD1 | . | CASSDRAGSNQPQHF | TGTGCCAGCAGTGACAGGGCTGGCAGCAATCAGCCCCAGCATTTT
TRBJ1-5 | TRBV6-5 | . | once | CASSYVRDTNQPQHF | TGTGCCAGCAGTTACGTCCGGGACACGAATCAGCCCCAGCATTTT
TRBJ2-5 | TRBV27 | TRBD2 | . | CASQTSVQETQYF | TGTGCCAGCCAGACTAGCGTACAAGAGACCCAGTACTTC
TRBJ2-7 | TRBV15 | TRBD1 | once | CATSRDPPLRQGKAYEQYF | TGTGCCACCAGCAGAGATCCGCCCCTAAGACAGGGCAAAGCCTACGAGCAGTACTTC
TRBJ2-3 | TRBV4-3 | . | . | CASSQDQGHSTDTQYF | TGCGCCAGCAGCCAAGATCAGGGCCACAGCACAGATACGCAGTATTTT
TRBJ2-7 | TRBV19 | TRBD1 | few | CASSALDRGYYEQYF | TGTGCCAGTAGTGCCCTGGACAGGGGGTACTACGAGCAGTACTTC
TRBJ1-1 | TRBV5-5 | . | . | CASSLRGNVNTEAFF | TGTGCCAGCAGCTTGCGGGGGAACGTGAACACTGAAGCTTTCTTT
TRBJ2-1 | TRBV11-3 | TRBD2 | . | CASSLDGTSGHNEQFF | TGTGCCAGCAGCTTAGACGGGACTAGCGGGCATAATGAGCAGTTCTTC
TRBJ2-7 | TRBV11-2 | TRBD2 | . | CASSRQPAGGPVSYEQYF | TGTGCCAGCAGCCGCCAGCCAGCGGGAGGGCCTGTCTCCTACGAGCAGTACTTC
TRBJ2-1 | TRBV11-2 | TRBD2 | few | CASSSRLARNEQFF | TGTGCCAGCAGCTCAAGACTAGCTCGGAATGAGCAGTTCTTC
TRBJ2-2 | TRBV5-5 | . | . | CASSASGNTGELFF | TGTGCCAGCAGCGCCTCAGGGAACACCGGGGAGCTGTTTTTT
TRBJ1-1 | TRBV27 | TRBD1 | . | CASPILQGSEMNTEAFF | TGTGCCAGCCCAATCTTACAGGGGAGCGAAATGAACACTGAAGCTTTCTTT
TRBJ1-1 | TRBV27 | TRBD1 | . | CASSIRQGANEAFF | TGTGCCAGCAGTATCCGACAGGGGGCGAATGAAGCTTTCTTT
TRBJ1-5 | TRBV5-1 | . | . | CASSLVARYSNQPQHF | TGCGCCAGCAGCTTGGTGGCACGTTATAGCAATCAGCCCCAGCATTTT
TRBJ2-2 | TRBV5-6 | TRBD1 | . | CASSLFLGQGMGGELFF | TGTGCCAGCAGCTTGTTTTTGGGACAGGGGATGGGCGGGGAGCTGTTTTTT
TRBJ1-5 | TRBV11-2 | . | . | CASGAESNQPQHF | TGTGCCAGCGGGGCGGAGTCAAATCAGCCCCAGCATTTT
TRBJ2-6 | TRBV5-1 | TRBD1 | few | CASSLVVVGVRGQITSGANVLTF | TGCGCCAGCAGCTTGGTCGTTGTAGGAGTTAGGGGACAGATTACCTCTGGGGCCAACGTCCTGACTTTC
TRBJ1-3 | TRBV18 | . | . | CASSPSAGFSGNTIYF | TGTGCCAGCTCACCATCGGCAGGGTTCTCTGGAAACACCATATATTTT
TRBJ2-5 | TRBV5-1 | TRBD2 | . | CASSSRASGQETQYF | TGCGCCAGCAGCTCCCGGGCTAGCGGGCAAGAGACCCAGTACTTC
TRBJ1-3 | TRBV19 | TRBD1 | . | CASSTYHADRGRVNTIYF | TGTGCCAGTAGCACCTACCACGCGGACAGGGGGCGTGTGAACACCATATATTTT
TRBJ1-6 | TRBV6-1 | TRBD1 | few | CASSEGTGRQVGLHF | TGTGCCAGCAGTGAAGGGACAGGGCGCCAAGTGGGCCTCCACTTT
TRBJ1-5 | TRBV6-2/TRBV6-3 | . | . | CASSYSLRGDQPQHF | TGTGCCAGCAGTTACTCGTTAAGGGGTGATCAGCCCCAGCATTTT
TRBJ2-5 | TRBV19 | TRBD2 | . | CASSIDGTSIGLYF | TGTGCCAGTAGTATCGATGGGACTAGCATCGGTCTTTACTTC